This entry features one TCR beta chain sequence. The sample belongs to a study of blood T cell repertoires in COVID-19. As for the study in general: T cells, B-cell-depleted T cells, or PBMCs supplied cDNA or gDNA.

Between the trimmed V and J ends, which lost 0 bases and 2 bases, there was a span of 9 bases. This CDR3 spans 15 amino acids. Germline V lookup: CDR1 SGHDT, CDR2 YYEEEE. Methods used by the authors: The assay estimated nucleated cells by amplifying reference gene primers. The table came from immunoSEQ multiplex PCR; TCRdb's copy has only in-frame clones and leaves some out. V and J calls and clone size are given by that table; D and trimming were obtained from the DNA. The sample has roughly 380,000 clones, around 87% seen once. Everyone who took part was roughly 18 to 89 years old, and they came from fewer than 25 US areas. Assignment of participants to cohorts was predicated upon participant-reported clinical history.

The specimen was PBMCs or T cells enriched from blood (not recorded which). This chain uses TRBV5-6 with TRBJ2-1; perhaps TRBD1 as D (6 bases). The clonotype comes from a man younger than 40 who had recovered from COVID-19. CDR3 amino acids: CASSLGDRTYNEQFF. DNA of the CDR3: TGTGCCAGCAGCTTGGGAGACAGGACCTACAATGAGCAGTTCTTC.